This T cell receptor (beta chain) was documented in a study of early T cells in non-severe SARS-CoV-2 infection (dated by TCRdb to 2020 to 2022). At the level of the whole study: Because TCR sequencing relied on bulk RNA taken from unsorted whole blood, pairing of alpha and beta chains was not possible. Here is what the overall study found, with its caveats: Matching against VDJdb was skewed toward anti-spike CD8 responses, likely underestimated virus-specific expansions, and missed private and CD4 specificities.

This was a case-control study nested in a cohort of healthcare workers in London, UK, who had nasopharyngeal swab PCR tests and blood samples taken every week. Between 23 and 31 March 2020, the week of the UK lockdown, healthcare workers were enrolled and then followed up weekly for as long as 16 weeks. The table lists this clonotype with many counts. Its antigen specificity is not known. The record has no base qualities; no much larger clone is one base away. Library preparation employed 5' RACE. The listed sequencing device is NextSeq 500. Unique molecular identifiers were attached to individual cDNA molecules in the TCR library protocol so that sequencing error and PCR bias could be corrected. Both TCR alpha and beta chains were sequenced, and tight co-correlation was observed between alpha and beta sequence abundances in each sample. From the authors' description of their analysis: Decombinator V4 was used to perform V gene, J gene and CDR3 annotation of TCR sequences. Expanded TCRs were defined as changing significantly between any two time points under a Poisson model with p below 0.0001. Abundances of TCRs were expressed as counts per million after normalisation to the total number of TCRs sequenced in each sample. MAIT TCRs were defined by TRAV1-2 paired with TRAJ12, TRAJ20 or TRAJ33, and iNKT TCRs by TRAV10 paired with TRAJ18. A search of VDJdb, accessed on 1 November 2021, was run for TCRs annotated to CMV, EBV and SARS-CoV-2, with TCRs annotated for multiple antigens excluded. TCRdb passed the public sequencing reads through fastp at Q25 and MiXCR, retaining productive beta sequences. Every entry covers one CDR3 protein and lists the most common genes and DNA from its rows. TCRdb's processing, not the authors', yielded these V and J calls. The sample profile shows about 19,000 distinct CDR3 sequences; about 4% of them were found once. Of the sample, under 8.5% is held by the ten largest clones.

CDR1 and CDR2 were assigned from the germline V gene as SGDLS and YYNGEE. From cysteine to phenylalanine, the CDR3 is 13 amino acids long. Only the CDR3 portion is preserved as DNA: 39 bases, with reading frame beginning at the first base. V loses 0 bases of germline sequence and J loses 7 bases, and the interval between the two ends is 10 bases. The V and J genes are TRBV9 and TRBJ1-1; TRBD1 is perhaps the D gene, given 5 matching bases. The TCR was taken from an adult who was a healthcare worker with PCR-confirmed SARS-CoV-2 infection or an uninfected control (not recorded which). Source material: whole blood. The nucleotide sequence is TGTGCCAGCAGCGTAGCTCCCCAGGGTGAAGCTTTCTTT. This is translated as CASSVAPQGEAFF.